This T cell receptor beta chain was identified in a study of cytomegalovirus exposure and HLA in healthy donors. Deletions cut 4 bases from V and 5 bases from J, with 15 bases between. Germline V gene data show CDR1 as MNHEY and CDR2 as SMNVEV (reference sequence). This CDR3 region has 16 residues. The assay was immunoSEQ multiplex PCR, and TCRdb's table has in-frame clones only and misses some. The sample holds tens of thousands of clones, roughly 92% seen once. The sample consisted of PBMCs. The source of this sequence is a woman aged 18-29 years in good health and CMV-seronegative. This chain links TRBV27 with TRBJ1-6, with a weak D call TRBD1 (5 bases). This CDR3 is CASSYRSRANNSPLHF. The CDR3 nucleotides are TGTGCCAGCAGTTACCGAAGCAGGGCGAATAATTCACCCCTCCACTTT.